The T cell receptor (beta chain) described here comes from a study of cytomegalovirus exposure and HLA in healthy donors (dated by TCRdb to 2017 to 2019). Describing the broader study: In an earlier analysis of several hundred of the donors, 250 to 300 Gb of sequence data and 95 million to 130 million unique TCR beta sequences from roughly 180 million T cells were reported. The study aimed to test whether signatures of past pathogen exposure could be identified by cataloging public T cell receptors. Along with the roughly 670-subject first cohort, a separate validation cohort of around 110 different subjects was used. Approximately 310 gigabases of sequencing data and tens of millions of unique TCR sequences were included in an early release covering roughly 600 HLA-typed donors. On average, around 240,000 unique TCR beta nucleotide sequences were sequenced per donor among a few hundred genotyped donors of the cohort, with roughly 19% of those sequences being non-productive. Rather than drawing on any new phenotypic data, the later analysis identified candidate immune exposures from TCR beta sequences and the way those sequences occurred across donors. Class I and class II HLA loci were covered by the typing at four-digit resolution. In an earlier analysis of around 540 of the donors, high-throughput TCR beta sequencing was used to judge whether each TCR beta V gene segment behaved as functional or pseudogenic. The study profiled the T cell repertoires of under 850 subjects by immunosequencing and related them to cytomegalovirus serostatus. Genome-wide SNP genotypes for about 55% of the 666 donors were used in a later genetic analysis, which treated that subset as a discovery cohort. A later analysis re-analyzed previously published TCR beta repertoires from 600 to 850 donors and added high-resolution HLA genotyping to study TCR occurrence patterns. The genetic ancestry cluster associated with self-reported Caucasian donors included over 80% of the approximately 400 genotyped donors. Because of strong linkage in the cohort, roughly 5 DR-DQ haplotypes were treated as single units for association and clustering. All discovery cohort repertoires had been generated using a single sequencing platform. The number of donors typed differed by locus, with 629-630 for A, B, C, DRB1 and DQB1, approximately 500 for DQA1, 600 to 610 for DPA1, and around 450 for DPB1. Donor age, sex, ethnicity and CMV serostatus were compiled alongside the repertoire data. To predict cytomegalovirus infection status, the study combined high-throughput TCR immunosequencing, statistical association of individual TCRs with disease status, and machine learning.

In total, roughly 710 healthy bone marrow donors made up the cohort. Cohort members were all nominally healthy when sampled, although unrecorded immune exposures were likely present. The donor tested CMV seropositive, placing the donor among the 289 seropositive members of the cohort. Each donor provided a peripheral blood sample, and peripheral blood mononuclear cells were used for TCR beta sequencing. Genomic DNA extraction from the blood cell samples was performed with the Qiagen DNeasy Blood Extraction Kit. Library prep was done by the immunoSEQ multiplex PCR assay. For the multiplex PCR, a mixture combining 60 forward primers for TCR Vbeta segments and 13 reverse primers for TCR Jbeta segments was used. The CDR3 region of rearranged TCR beta genes was amplified from genomic DNA with a multiplex PCR assay. The amplified TCR beta libraries were sequenced on the Illumina HiSeq System as 87-base-pair reads. For the original study's pipeline: A later analysis counted approximately 76 million unique TCR beta chains across the 700 or so repertoires, and around 9.9 million of these chains were shared by at least two donors. Raw reads were error-corrected and collapsed into unique sequences by a nearest-neighbor algorithm in which closely related sequences were merged to remove PCR and sequencing errors. To assign V, D and J gene segments, CDR3 sequences were aligned to IMGT reference sequences. For a sequence to be retained, a match of at least six nucleotides to both a V gene segment and a J gene segment was required. Rearrangements were classified as productive when the CDR3 lacked stop codons and remained in frame with V and J, and all other rearrangements were classified as non-productive. CDR3 was defined according to IMGT convention as the region running from the second conserved V-encoded cysteine to the conserved J-encoded phenylalanine. The earlier analysis of some 600 of the donors excluded sequences that lacked an unambiguous match to a single V gene segment. In an earlier analysis of 450 to 750 of the donors, a V segment was called functional when productive rearrangements were above 56.7%, and segregating when the standard deviation between donors exceeded 5%. To diagnose cytomegalovirus status from the catalog of TCR beta chain sequences, a statistical classification framework was built. In a later analysis, TCR nucleotide sequences were compared against IMGT/GENE-DB human TR gene sequences so that V and J genes could be assigned. Using the TCRdist pipeline, a later analysis assigned CDR3 sequences along with most-parsimonious VDJ recombination scenarios. In a later analysis, each TCR beta chain was defined by its CDR3 amino acid sequence together with its V-gene family, and reads without a unique V-gene family were excluded. To address suspected cross-contamination and a sequencing artifact, a later analysis removed 592 highly shared, low-generation-probability nucleotide sequences. A later analysis calculated a clonal expansion index for each public chain from normalized within-repertoire ranks of inferred template counts. Generation probabilities in a later analysis came from a VDJ recombination model fitted to out-of-frame rearrangements, and those results were checked against IGoR. Hypergeometric tests were used in a later analysis to score TCR-TCR, TCR-HLA and TCR-CMV co-occurrence, with a repertoire-size bias correction applied to the TCR pairs. A later analysis estimated false discovery rates by permuting HLA or CMV assignments 20 times. In a later analysis, co-occurring TCRs were grouped with DBSCAN, and TCRdist sequence similarity was added when clustering was performed within HLA-allele-positive subsets. Repertoires with fewer than 30,000 or more than 120,000 public chains, plus five repertoires with anomalous nucleotide sharing, were excluded from co-occurrence clustering. TCRdb carries this immuneACCESS record with in-frame sequences only. Its versions omit some clonotypes, under half of them owing to an unresolved V gene in the studies checked, with the rest unexplained. The DNA gave D and trimming, while V, J and clone size come from that table. The sample includes more than 100,000 clones, with roughly 74% observed a single time. Roughly 6% of the sample is taken by the ten largest.

As to this clone: Its target antigen remains unknown. Base qualities are not recorded, but no much larger clone differs from it by a single base.

Per the germline V gene, MRHNA is the CDR1 and SNTAGT is the CDR2. The CDR3 runs 12 residues from the cysteine to the phenylalanine. Only the CDR3 DNA stays, 36 bases, in frame from base 1. The junction carries 14 bases between V and J, which are trimmed by 8 bases and 6 bases respectively. Here is what the overall study found, with its caveats: According to the authors, the approach could potentially be generalized to other disease states and immunological phenotypes. At a false discovery rate of 0.05, a later analysis linked about 17,000 TCR beta sequences to specific HLA alleles. A further reported finding was that TCR beta sequences accurately predicted the HLA-A and HLA-B alleles for most subjects in the first cohort. The classifier was reported to diagnose cytomegalovirus status with high specificity and sensitivity in both the original cohort and the validation cohort. Most TCR sequences were seen in very few donors, while some public TCRs were found in many individuals. Compared with equally common non-associated chains, HLA-associated TCR beta chains in a later analysis were more clonally expanded and had lower generation probabilities. Because HLA typing was missing for some donors at each locus, association tests included only the typed subset. In vitro tests confirmed that a few of the cytomegalovirus-associated TCR beta chains recognize cytomegalovirus antigens. Roughly uniform sequencing depth across donors was assumed in presence/absence analyses, although this assumption may not hold. In a later genetic analysis, fewer N-insertions in productive TCRs were reported among donors in an Asian-associated ancestry cluster than the 666-donor mean. In this cohort, only TCR beta chains were sequenced, and detectable features were limited by the absence of alpha or paired-chain data. A later analysis found that most CMV-associated TCR beta chains appeared HLA-restricted, with HLA associations seemingly driven largely by CMV exposure. Assigning TCR associations to individual alleles was difficult when HLA alleles, especially DR and DQ, strongly co-occurred. Correlated functional status among segregating V segments might reflect linkage disequilibrium, but an unknown experimental factor could not be ruled out. In an earlier analysis of about 540 of the donors, most TCR beta V segments were observed in productive rearrangements about 87% or about 30% of the time, broadly matching IMGT annotations. Because counts were too low, some 16 rarely observed V segments, including chromosome 9 orphons, were excluded from the earlier analysis of several hundred of the donors. A cluster of highly shared sequence variants was judged likely to be a technical artifact of the sequencing pipeline. According to a later analysis, TCR association rates differed among HLA loci, with DRB1 alleles showing the most associated TCRs and HLA-C alleles showing the fewest. In a later analysis, several top co-occurrence clusters were reported to appear linked to parvovirus B19, influenza, CMV and Epstein-Barr virus. The study gave a list of 150 to 200 TCR beta chains associated with cytomegalovirus. For the cohort, immune exposure information was limited to CMV serostatus. In a later genetic analysis, a missense DCLRE1C variant was associated with V-gene and J-gene trimming of TCR beta chains, and the association was replicated in an independent cohort. Some IMGT-functional V segments, including TRBV6-2 and TRBV6-3, could not be told apart with the 87-base-pair reads, so those segments were excluded.

This receptor was taken from a woman in her forties or fifties in good health and CMV-seropositive. The chain employs TRBV6-4 and TRBJ2-7; 6 matching bases give a weak D call of TRBD1. The sequenced sample was PBMCs. The base sequence is TGTGCCAGCCGCCGAGGGACACCCGAGCAGTACTTC. Its translation is CASRRGTPEQYF.